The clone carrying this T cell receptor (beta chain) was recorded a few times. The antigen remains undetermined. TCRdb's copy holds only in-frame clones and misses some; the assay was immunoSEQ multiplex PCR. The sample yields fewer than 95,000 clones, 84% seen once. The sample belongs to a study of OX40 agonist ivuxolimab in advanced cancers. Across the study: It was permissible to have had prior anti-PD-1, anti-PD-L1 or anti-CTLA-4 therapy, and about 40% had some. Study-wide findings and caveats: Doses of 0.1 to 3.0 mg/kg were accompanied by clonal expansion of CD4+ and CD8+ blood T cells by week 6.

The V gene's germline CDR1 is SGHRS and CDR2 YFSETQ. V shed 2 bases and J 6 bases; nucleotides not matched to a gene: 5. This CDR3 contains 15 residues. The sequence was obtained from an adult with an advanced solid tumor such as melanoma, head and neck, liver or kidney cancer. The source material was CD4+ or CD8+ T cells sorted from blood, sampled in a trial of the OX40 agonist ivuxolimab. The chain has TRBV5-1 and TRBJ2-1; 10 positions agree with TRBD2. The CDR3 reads CASSLASSGGNEQFF. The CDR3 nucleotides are TGCGCCAGCAGCTTAGCGTCTAGCGGGGGCAATGAGCAGTTCTTC.